This is a list of T cell receptor beta chains from one sample in a study of molecular identifiers for immune sequencing clone quantification. TCRdb reanalysed the PCR reads using MiXCR and keeps one entry per CDR3 protein. Among about 640,000 distinct CDR3 sequences listed, less than 20% were seen once. Sequences were obtained from naive CD8+ T cells from blood, with Jurkat cell RNA spiked in. The receptors come from a human donor in good health. Some libraries in this study had Jurkat cell RNA spiked in. Each CDR3 is given with its conserved first and last residue. D genes are given only for firm matches. Some rows mark clone size as missing; the rest say once, few, many or name a class of expanded clone.

J gene | clone size | D gene | V gene | CDR3 protein | CDR3 DNA
TRBJ2-1 | few | TRBD2 | TRBV18 | CASSPSWGTSGGDEQFF | TGTGCCAGCTCACCATCGTGGGGGACTAGCGGGGGAGATGAGCAGTTCTTC
TRBJ2-1 | NA | TRBD2 | TRBV7-9 | CESGRASYNEQFF | TGTGAAAGCGGGAGGGCCTCCTACAATGAGCAGTTCTTC
TRBJ1-1 | many | NA | TRBV5-5 | CASSHVSPEAFF | TGTGCCAGCAGCCATGTGTCCCCTGAAGCTTTCTTT
TRBJ1-1 | few | NA | TRBV20-1 | CTLIQGNTEAFF | TGCACCCTCATCCAGGGAAACACTGAAGCTTTCTTT
TRBJ1-1 | many | NA | TRBV6-1 | CASSTVLGEAFF | TGTGCCAGCAGTACAGTCCTGGGTGAAGCTTTCTTT
TRBJ2-5 | NA | NA | TRBV24-1 | CATSDSDGETQYF | TGTGCCACCAGTGATTCTGACGGGGAGACCCAGTACTTC
TRBJ2-1 | many | NA | TRBV19 | CASAPSASSYNEQFF | TGTGCCAGTGCCCCTAGCGCCAGCTCCTACAATGAGCAGTTCTTC
TRBJ2-2 | NA | TRBD2 | TRBV19 | CASSNFFRGGTNTGELLF | TGTGCCAGTAGTAATTTTTTTCGCGGGGGGACTAACACCGGGGAGCTGCTTTTT
TRBJ2-7 | few | NA | TRBV9 | CASSVEREPYEQYF | TGTGCCAGCAGCGTAGAGAGGGAGCCCTACGAGCAGTACTTC
TRBJ2-3 | many | NA | TRBV7-9 | CASSLPLGDTQYF | TGTGCCAGCAGCTTACCCCTAGGGGATACGCAGTATTTT
TRBJ2-7 | many | NA | TRBV20-1 | CSVVEEPVYEQYF | TGCAGTGTCGTGGAAGAACCAGTCTACGAGCAGTACTTC
TRBJ2-3 | many | TRBD2 | TRBV7-9 | CASSLRALLGSGPPDTQYF | TGTGCCAGCAGCTTAAGGGCCCTCCTGGGTAGCGGGCCCCCAGATACGCAGTATTTT
TRBJ2-3 | NA | NA | TRBV30 | CAWSVTSTDTQYF | TGTGCCTGGAGTGTGACTAGCACAGATACGCAGTATTTT
TRBJ1-5 | many | NA | TRBV2 | CASSDNSNSNQPQHF | TGTGCCAGCAGTGATAACAGCAATAGCAATCAGCCCCAGCATTTT
TRBJ2-7 | few | TRBD1 | TRBV5-6 | CASSTDRETYEQYF | TGTGCCAGCAGCACCGACAGGGAAACCTACGAGCAGTACTTC
TRBJ2-7 | many | TRBD2 | TRBV5-6 | CASSLGLAGGPYEQYF | TGTGCCAGCAGCCTGGGACTAGCGGGAGGGCCCTACGAGCAGTACTTC
TRBJ2-1 | NA | TRBD2 | TRBV6-5 | CASSYSNLAAYNEQFF | TGTGCCAGCAGTTACTCGAATCTAGCGGCCTACAATGAGCAGTTCTTC
TRBJ2-3 | many | TRBD1 | TRBV5-5 | CASSEGTGAGDTQYF | TGTGCCAGCAGCGAGGGGACAGGGGCGGGAGATACGCAGTATTTT
TRBJ1-4 | NA | TRBD1 | TRBV10-3 | CAIRDRADEKLFF | TGTGCCATCAGGGACAGGGCTGATGAAAAACTGTTTTTT
TRBJ2-3 | many | TRBD1 | TRBV7-9 | CASSRIGTGLGTDTQYF | TGTGCCAGCAGTCGGATAGGGACAGGGCTTGGAACAGATACGCAGTATTTT
TRBJ2-5 | NA | NA | TRBV5-4 | CASSWAVASQETQYF | TGTGCCAGCAGCTGGGCAGTCGCCTCTCAAGAGACCCAGTACTTC
TRBJ2-5 | many | NA | TRBV20-1 | CSARPDWVPGETQYF | TGCAGTGCCCGGCCGGACTGGGTACCGGGGGAGACCCAGTACTTC
TRBJ2-5 | many | NA | TRBV14 | CASSQGGWETQYF | TGTGCCAGCAGCCAAGGGGGATGGGAGACCCAGTACTTC
TRBJ2-1 | many | NA | TRBV7-2 | CASSFLEAAFSYNEQFF | TGTGCCAGCAGCTTCCTCGAAGCGGCCTTCTCCTACAATGAGCAGTTCTTC
TRBJ2-5 | many | NA | TRBV2 | CASSEALLGFETQYF | TGTGCCAGCAGTGAAGCGCTTCTGGGTTTTGAGACCCAGTACTTC